A selection of T cell receptor beta chains follows, all from one sample in a study of blood T cell repertoires in COVID-19. Produced via immunoSEQ multiplex PCR; TCRdb's table is partial and in-frame only. The profile shows roughly 26,000 clones, roughly 90% of them singletons. The material sequenced was peripheral blood. The receptors derive from a human donor in a cohort sampled during active COVID-19. CDR3s include the opening cysteine and the closing phenylalanine or tryptophan. A D gene is named only where the DNA matches it firmly. A clone size is listed for some rows: how often the clone was seen (once, few, many), or a class if it is expanded.

j_gene | v_gene | abundance | d_gene | len | CDR3nt | CDR3aa
TRBJ2-3 | TRBV25-1 | NA | TRBD1 | 17 | TGTGCCAGTGGCCCGGGACAGGGAGTTTGGGGCACAGATACGCAGTATTTT | CASGPGQGVWGTDTQYF
TRBJ2-5 | TRBV11-2 | once | NA | 14 | TGTGCCAGCAGTTCAAGCGACTTCCAAGAGACCCAGTACTTC | CASSSSDFQETQYF
TRBJ1-6 | TRBV4-1 | NA | TRBD1 | 17 | TGCGCCAGCAGCCAAGCGCAGGGGGCAGCCTATAATTCACCCCTCCACTTT | CASSQAQGAAYNSPLHF
TRBJ2-3 | TRBV6-6 | NA | NA | 16 | TGTGCCAGCAGTATGGGCGGACAGAGGAGAACAGATACGCAGTATTTT | CASSMGGQRRTDTQYF
TRBJ2-2 | TRBV19 | NA | TRBD1 | 15 | TGTGCCAGTAGCTTAAGGACAGGGAACACCGGGGAGCTGTTTTTT | CASSLRTGNTGELFF
TRBJ2-1 | TRBV9 | NA | TRBD2 | 16 | TGTGCCAGCAGCGCTCCTAGCGGGGGGAACTACAATGAGCAGTTCTTC | CASSAPSGGNYNEQFF
TRBJ2-3 | TRBV9 | once | NA | 12 | TGTGCCAGCAGCGAACCGGTGGATACGCAGTATTTT | CASSEPVDTQYF
TRBJ2-2 | TRBV7-3 | NA | TRBD2 | 15 | TGTGCCAGCAGGGTAGCGGGAGGCAACACCGGGGAGCTGTTTTTT | CASRVAGGNTGELFF
TRBJ2-2 | TRBV11-2 | NA | NA | 15 | TGTGCCAGCAGCTTGGACAGATGGCAAACCGGGGAGCTGTTTTTT | CASSLDRWQTGELFF
TRBJ2-7 | TRBV27 | few | NA | 13 | TGTGCCAGCAGTCTAAGGGGGTCCTACGAGCAGTACTTC | CASSLRGSYEQYF
TRBJ2-1 | TRBV27 | NA | TRBD2 | 15 | TGTGCCAGCAGTCCCGGGACTAGGTCTTACAATGAGCAGTTCTTC | CASSPGTRSYNEQFF
TRBJ2-2 | TRBV10-2 | NA | NA | 11 | TGCGCCAGCAGACAGACCGGGGAGCTGTTTTTT | CASRQTGELFF
TRBJ2-5 | TRBV5-1 | NA | TRBD2 | 15 | TGCGCCAGCAGCCCGGGAGGGCATGAAGGAGAGACCCAGTACTTC | CASSPGGHEGETQYF
TRBJ2-5 | TRBV10-3 | NA | NA | 12 | TGTGCCATCAGTGGGCCGATGGAGACCCAGTACTTC | CAISGPMETQYF
TRBJ1-2 | TRBV5-4 | NA | NA | 14 | TGTGCCAGCACCCACCCGGGGGGAATATATGGCTACACCTTC | CASTHPGGIYGYTF
TRBJ2-1 | TRBV7-3 | NA | NA | 13 | TGTGCCAGCTCGAGGGGGGGCAGTGATGAGCAGTTCTTC | CASSRGGSDEQFF